What follows describes a single TCR beta chain. The antigen remains unidentified. These data originate in a study of vaccination effects on CD4 cells after COVID-19. The wider study: The participants, recipients of two vaccine doses, got either BNT162b2 or mRNA-1273.

Sequencing was performed with immunoSEQ multiplex PCR; in TCRdb, only in-frame clones are kept and a portion is missing. This table has some 22,000 clones, under 85% appearing once. The V and J ends lost 0 bases and 15 bases respectively, with 12 bases between them. Germline V gene lookup returns CDR1 MNHNY and CDR2 SVGAGI (reference sequence). The CDR3 totals 13 residues. Prior to sequencing, the ViraFEST assay stimulated PBMC with viral peptide pools, which expanded the antigen-specific CD4+ T cells. Investigators separated out CD4+ T cells once approximately 9 days of culture had passed. Each vaccine recipient was nucleocapsid antibody negative and had no prior SARS-CoV-2 infection. IL-2 medium took the place of half the medium on both days 3 and 7.

V is TRBV6-6 and J is TRBJ1-6, with D uncertain. Sample: CD4+ T cells from PBMCs cultured with HCoV-NL63 spike peptides, taken before COVID-19 vaccination. The clonotype originates from a human donor who received a COVID-19 vaccine. The CDR3 DNA follows: TGTGCCAGCAGTTACTCCGCGGTCATTCTCCTCCACTTT. Its translation: CASSYSAVILLHF.